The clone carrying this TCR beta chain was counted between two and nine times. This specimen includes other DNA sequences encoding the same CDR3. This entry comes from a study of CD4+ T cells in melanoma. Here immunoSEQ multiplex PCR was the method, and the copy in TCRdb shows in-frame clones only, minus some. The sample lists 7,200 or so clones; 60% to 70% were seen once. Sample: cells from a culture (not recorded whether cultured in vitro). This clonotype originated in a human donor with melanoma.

The CDR3 region is CAISESPYEQYF. CDR3 nucleotides: TGTGCCATCAGTGAGTCTCCCTACGAGCAGTACTTC. This chain connects TRBV10-3 to TRBJ2-7; unclear D gene. The CDR3 contains 12 residues. With 0 bases removed from V and 2 bases from J, the gap between germline ends came to 2 bases. In germline, CDR1 is ENHRY, CDR2 SYGVKD.